Here is one T cell receptor (beta chain) with its context. These data are taken from a study of cytomegalovirus exposure and HLA in healthy donors. The assay was immunoSEQ multiplex PCR, and TCRdb's table has in-frame clones only and misses some. The sample lists some 170,000 clones, around nine tenths seen once, with roughly 1.5% in the top ten. CDR1 is SGHTA and CDR2 is FQGNSA in the germline V gene. The CDR3 loop spans 14 amino acids. The V and J ends lost 4 bases and 7 bases, in that order; junction bases with no gene match: 5. This sequence originates from a woman aged 25-40 years in good health and CMV-seronegative. The source material was PBMCs. The chain carries TRBV7-2 and TRBJ2-1; 9 bases are shared with TRBD2. The chain's CDR3 is CASSSKLAGNEQFF. CDR3 bases: TGTGCCAGCAGCTCGAAACTAGCGGGTAATGAGCAGTTCTTC.